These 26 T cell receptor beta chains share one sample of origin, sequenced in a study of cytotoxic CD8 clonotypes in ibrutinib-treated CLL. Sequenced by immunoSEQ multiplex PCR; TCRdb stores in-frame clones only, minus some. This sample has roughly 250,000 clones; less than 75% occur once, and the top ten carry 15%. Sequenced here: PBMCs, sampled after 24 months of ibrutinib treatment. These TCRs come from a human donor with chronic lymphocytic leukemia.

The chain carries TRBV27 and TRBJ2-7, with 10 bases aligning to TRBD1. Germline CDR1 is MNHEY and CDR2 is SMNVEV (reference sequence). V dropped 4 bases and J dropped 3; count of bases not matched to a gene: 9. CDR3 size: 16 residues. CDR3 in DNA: TGTGCCAGCAGTTCCACACTCGGGACAGGGGACTACGAGCAGTACTTC. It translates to CASSSTLGTGDYEQYF.

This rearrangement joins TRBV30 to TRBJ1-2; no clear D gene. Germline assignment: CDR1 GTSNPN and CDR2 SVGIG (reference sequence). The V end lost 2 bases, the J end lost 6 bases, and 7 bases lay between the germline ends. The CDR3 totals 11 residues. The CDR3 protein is CAWSNLNGYTF. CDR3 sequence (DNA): TGTGCCTGGAGTAATCTGAATGGCTACACCTTC.

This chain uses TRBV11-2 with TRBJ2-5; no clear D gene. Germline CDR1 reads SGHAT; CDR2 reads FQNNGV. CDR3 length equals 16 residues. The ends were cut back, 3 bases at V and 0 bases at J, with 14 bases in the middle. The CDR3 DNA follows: TGTGCCAGCAGCTTGATTGGCAGCGCTTACCAAGAGACCCAGTACTTC. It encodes CASSLIGSAYQETQYF.

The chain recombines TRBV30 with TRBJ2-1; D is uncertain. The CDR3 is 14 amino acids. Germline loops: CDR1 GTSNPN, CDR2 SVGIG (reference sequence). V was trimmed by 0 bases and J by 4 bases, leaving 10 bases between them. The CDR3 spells CAWSVGQAYNEQFF. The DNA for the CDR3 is TGTGCCTGGAGTGTAGGGCAGGCTTACAATGAGCAGTTCTTC.

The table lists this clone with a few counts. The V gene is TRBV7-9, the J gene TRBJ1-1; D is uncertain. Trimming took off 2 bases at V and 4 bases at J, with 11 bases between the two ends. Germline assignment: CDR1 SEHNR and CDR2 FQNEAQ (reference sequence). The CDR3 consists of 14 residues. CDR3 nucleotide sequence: TGTGCCAGCAGCTTACGGGGTTCGGGCACTGAAGCTTTCTTT. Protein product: CASSLRGSGTEAFF.

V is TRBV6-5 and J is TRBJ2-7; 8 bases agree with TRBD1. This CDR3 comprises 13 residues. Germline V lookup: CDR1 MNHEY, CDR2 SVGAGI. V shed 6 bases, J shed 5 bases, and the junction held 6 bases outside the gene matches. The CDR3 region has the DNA TGTGCCAGCAGGGACAGGGCTGCACACGAGCAGTACTTC. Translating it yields CASRDRAAHEQYF.

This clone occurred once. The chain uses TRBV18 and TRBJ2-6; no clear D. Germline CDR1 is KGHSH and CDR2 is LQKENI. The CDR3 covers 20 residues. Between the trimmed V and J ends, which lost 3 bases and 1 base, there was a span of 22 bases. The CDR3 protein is CASSPGWQAITSSGANVLTF. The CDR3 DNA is TGTGCCAGCTCACCGGGTTGGCAGGCCATAACCTCATCTGGGGCCAACGTCCTGACTTTC. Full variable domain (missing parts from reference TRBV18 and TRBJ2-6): NAGVMQNPRHLVRRRGQEARLRCSPMKGHSHVYWYRQLPEEGLKFMVYLQKENIIDESGMPKERFSAEFPKEGPSILRIQQVVRGDSAAYFCASSPGWQAITSSGANVLTFGAGSRLTVL.

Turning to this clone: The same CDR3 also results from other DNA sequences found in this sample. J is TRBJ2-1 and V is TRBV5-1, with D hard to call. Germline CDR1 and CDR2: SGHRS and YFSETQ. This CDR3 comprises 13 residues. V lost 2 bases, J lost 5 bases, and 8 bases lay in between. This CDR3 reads CASSFSVNNEQFF. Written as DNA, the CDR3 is TGCGCCAGCAGCTTTTCAGTAAACAATGAGCAGTTCTTC. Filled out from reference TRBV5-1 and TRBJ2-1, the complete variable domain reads KAGVTQTPRYLIKTRGQQVTLSCSPISGHRSVSWYQQTPGQGLQFLFEYFSETQRNKGNFPGRFSGRQFSNSRSEMNVSTLELGDSALYLCASSFSVNNEQFFGPGTRLTVL.

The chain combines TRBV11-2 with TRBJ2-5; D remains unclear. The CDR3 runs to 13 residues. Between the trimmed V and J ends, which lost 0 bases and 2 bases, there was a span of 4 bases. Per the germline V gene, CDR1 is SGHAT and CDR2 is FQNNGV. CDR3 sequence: CASSLERQETQYF. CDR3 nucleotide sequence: TGTGCCAGCAGCTTAGAACGGCAAGAGACCCAGTACTTC.

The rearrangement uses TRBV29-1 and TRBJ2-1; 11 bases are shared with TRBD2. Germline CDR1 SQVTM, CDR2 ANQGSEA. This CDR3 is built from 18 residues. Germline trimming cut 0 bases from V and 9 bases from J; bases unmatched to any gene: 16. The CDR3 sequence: CSVEDTPYSGRALGEQFF. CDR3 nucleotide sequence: TGCAGCGTTGAAGATACCCCCTATAGCGGGAGGGCCCTCGGTGAGCAGTTCTTC.

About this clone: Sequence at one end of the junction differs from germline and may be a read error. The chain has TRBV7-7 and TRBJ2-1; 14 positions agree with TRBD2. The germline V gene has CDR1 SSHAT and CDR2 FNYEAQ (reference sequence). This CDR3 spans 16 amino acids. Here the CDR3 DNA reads TGTGCTAGCAGCCCTGGACTAGCGGGAGGTATATATGAGCAGTTCTTC. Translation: CASSPGLAGGIYEQFF.

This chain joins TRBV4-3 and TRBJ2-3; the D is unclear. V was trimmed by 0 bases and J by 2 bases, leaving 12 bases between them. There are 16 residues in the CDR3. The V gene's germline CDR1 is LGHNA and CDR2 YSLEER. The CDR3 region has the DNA TGCGCCAGCAGCCAAGATACGGGCCATCTCACAGATACGCAGTATTTT. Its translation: CASSQDTGHLTDTQYF.

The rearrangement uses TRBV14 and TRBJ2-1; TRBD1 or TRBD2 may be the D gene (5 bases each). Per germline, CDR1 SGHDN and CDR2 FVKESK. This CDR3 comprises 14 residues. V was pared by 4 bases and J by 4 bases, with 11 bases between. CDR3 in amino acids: CASSPPGPYNEQFF. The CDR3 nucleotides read TGTGCCAGCAGCCCCCCGGGACCGTACAATGAGCAGTTCTTC. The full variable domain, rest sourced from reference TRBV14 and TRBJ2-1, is EAGVTQFPSHSVIEKGQTVTLRCDPISGHDNLYWYRRVMGKEIKFLLHFVKESKQDESGMPNNRFLAERTGGTYSTLKVQPAELEDSGVYFCASSPPGPYNEQFFGPGTRLTVL.

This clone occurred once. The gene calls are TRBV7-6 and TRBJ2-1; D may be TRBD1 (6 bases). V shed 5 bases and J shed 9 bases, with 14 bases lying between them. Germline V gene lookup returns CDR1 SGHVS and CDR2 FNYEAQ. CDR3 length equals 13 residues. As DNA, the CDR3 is TGTGCCAGCAGCGCCCCAGGGGTGGCTGAGCAGTTCTTC. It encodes CASSAPGVAEQFF. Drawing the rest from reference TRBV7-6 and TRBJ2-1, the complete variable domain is GAGVSQSPRYKVTKRGQDVALRCDPISGHVSLYWYRQALGQGPEFLTYFNYEAQQDKSGLPNDRFSAERPEGSISTLTIQRTEQRDSAMYRCASSAPGVAEQFFGPGTRLTVL.

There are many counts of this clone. The CDR3 sequence is CASSPRDRGRPDGYTF. CDR3 coding DNA: TGTGCCAGCAGCCCTCGGGACAGGGGGAGGCCGGATGGCTACACCTTC. V gene TRBV9 combines with J gene TRBJ1-2, with 11 bases fitting TRBD1. This CDR3 has 16 residues. With 4 bases clipped from V and 6 bases from J, the junction kept 11 bases outside the gene matches. Looked up from germline, CDR1 is SGDLS and CDR2 is YYNGEE.

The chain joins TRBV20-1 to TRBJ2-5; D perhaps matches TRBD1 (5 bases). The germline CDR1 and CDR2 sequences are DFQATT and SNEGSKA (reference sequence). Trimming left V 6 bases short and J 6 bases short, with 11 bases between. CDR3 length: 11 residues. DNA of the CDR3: TGCAGTGCAAGGGGTATAAAGACCCAGTACTTC. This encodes CSARGIKTQYF.

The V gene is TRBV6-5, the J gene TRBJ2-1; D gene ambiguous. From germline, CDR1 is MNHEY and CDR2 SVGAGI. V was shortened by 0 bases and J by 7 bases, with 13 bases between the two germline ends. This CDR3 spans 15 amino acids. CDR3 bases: TGTGCCAGCAGTTACTCTCTTCTGGAGTGGAATGAGCAGTTCTTC. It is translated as CASSYSLLEWNEQFF.

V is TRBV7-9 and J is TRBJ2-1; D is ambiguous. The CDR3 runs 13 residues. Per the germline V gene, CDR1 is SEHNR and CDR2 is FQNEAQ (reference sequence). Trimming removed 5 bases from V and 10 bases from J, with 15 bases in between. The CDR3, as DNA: TGTGCCAGCAGCCCAATCGGTCGAGGCGAGCAGTTCTTC. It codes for CASSPIGRGEQFF. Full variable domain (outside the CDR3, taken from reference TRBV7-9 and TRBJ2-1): DTGVSQNPRHKITKRGQNVTFRCDPISEHNRLYWYRQTLGQGPEFLTYFQNEAQLEKSRLLSDRFSAERPKGSFSTLEIQRTEQGDSAMYLCASSPIGRGEQFFGPGTRLTVL.

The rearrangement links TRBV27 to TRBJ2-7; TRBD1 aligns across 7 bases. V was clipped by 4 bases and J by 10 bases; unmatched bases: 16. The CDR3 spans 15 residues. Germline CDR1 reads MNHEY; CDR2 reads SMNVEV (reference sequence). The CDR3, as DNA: TGTGCCAGCAGTTCGAACCCGGACAGGTCTACGATTCAGTACTTC. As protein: CASSSNPDRSTIQYF.

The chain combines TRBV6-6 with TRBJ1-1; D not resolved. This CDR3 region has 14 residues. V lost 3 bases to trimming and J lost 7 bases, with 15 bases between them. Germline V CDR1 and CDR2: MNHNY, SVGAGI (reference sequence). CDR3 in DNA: TGTGCCAGCAGTTATGGCCTCAGCGGGGATGAAGCTTTCTTT. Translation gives CASSYGLSGDEAFF.

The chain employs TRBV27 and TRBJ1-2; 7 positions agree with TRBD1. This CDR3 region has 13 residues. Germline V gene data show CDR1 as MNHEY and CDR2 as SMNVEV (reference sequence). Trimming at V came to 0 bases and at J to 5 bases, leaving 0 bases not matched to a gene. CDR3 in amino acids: CASSLSQGYGYTF. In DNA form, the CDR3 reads TGTGCCAGCAGTTTATCACAGGGGTATGGCTACACCTTC.

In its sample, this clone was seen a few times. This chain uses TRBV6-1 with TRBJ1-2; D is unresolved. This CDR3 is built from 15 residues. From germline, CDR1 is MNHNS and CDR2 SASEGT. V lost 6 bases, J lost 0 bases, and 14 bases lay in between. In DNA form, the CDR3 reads TGTGCCAGCAGCCACCGGACTGAAACTAACTATGGCTACACCTTC. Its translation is CASSHRTETNYGYTF.

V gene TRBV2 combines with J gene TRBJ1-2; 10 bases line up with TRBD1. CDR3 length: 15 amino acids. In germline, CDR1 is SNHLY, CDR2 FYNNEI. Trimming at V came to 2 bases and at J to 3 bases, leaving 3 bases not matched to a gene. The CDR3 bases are TGTGCCAGCAGTGAAACGGGACAGGGGTACTATGGCTACACCTTC. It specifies CASSETGQGYYGYTF.

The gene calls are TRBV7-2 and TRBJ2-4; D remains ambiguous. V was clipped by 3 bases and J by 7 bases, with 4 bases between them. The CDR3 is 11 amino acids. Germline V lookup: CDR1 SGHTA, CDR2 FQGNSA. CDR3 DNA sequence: TGTGCCAGCAGCTTCACGAACATTCAGTACTTC. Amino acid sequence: CASSFTNIQYF.

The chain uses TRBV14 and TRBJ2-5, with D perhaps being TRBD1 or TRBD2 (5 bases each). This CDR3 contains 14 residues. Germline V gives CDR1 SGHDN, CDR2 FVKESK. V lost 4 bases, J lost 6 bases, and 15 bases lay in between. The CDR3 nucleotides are TGTGCCAGCAGCCCCGGGGCGCTCCCCCAGACCCAGTACTTC. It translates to CASSPGALPQTQYF.

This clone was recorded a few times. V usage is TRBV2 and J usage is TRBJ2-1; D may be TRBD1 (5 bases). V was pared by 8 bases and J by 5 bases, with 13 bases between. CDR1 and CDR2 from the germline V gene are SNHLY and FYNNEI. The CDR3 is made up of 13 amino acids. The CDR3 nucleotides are TGTGCCAGCCGAATCGACAGTGACAATGAGCAGTTCTTC. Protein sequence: CASRIDSDNEQFF.